Each of the 27 T cell receptor beta chains below was sequenced from the same sample in a study of spatial heterogeneity in lung cancer. TCRdb processed the 5' RACE reads anew with MiXCR; each CDR3 protein has one entry. This sample yields approximately 11,000 distinct CDR3 sequences, of which less than 5.5% are seen a single time; over 10% belongs to the top ten. Regarding the study as a whole: Mutation counts in tumors were tracked by counts of expanded intratumoral alpha and beta TCRs.

As for time point: sample taken at primary tumor resection. No antigens are known for them. Sequencing was performed on lung tumor tissue, taken at surgery. The receptors shown here come from a male donor with early-stage non-small cell lung cancer.

This clonotype was detected ten times or more. This beta chain slipped into a library made for alpha chains as a stray read, so its size is not meaningful. This chain links TRBV7-3 with TRBJ1-1; D ambiguous. This CDR3 contains 13 residues. Trimming pared 5 bases from V and 0 bases from J, leaving 7 bases between. The germline CDR1 and CDR2 sequences are SGHTA and FQGTGA. Written as DNA, the CDR3 is TGTGCCAGCAGCAAGATAATGAACACTGAAGCTTTCTTT. The encoded protein is CASSKIMNTEAFF.

This clonotype appeared a few times. Little can be read into the size of this beta chain, an off-target read in a library designed for alpha chains. This chain connects TRBV7-9 to TRBJ2-1; maybe TRBD2 (5 bases). The ends were cut back, 5 bases at V and 0 bases at J, with 17 bases in the middle. This CDR3 is 17 amino acids long. Per the germline V gene, CDR1 is SEHNR and CDR2 is FQNEAQ (reference sequence). The CDR3 protein is CASSPPFRAGSYNEQFF. The CDR3 DNA follows: TGTGCCAGCAGCCCTCCCTTCCGGGCGGGCTCCTACAATGAGCAGTTCTTC. Looking up the rest from reference TRBV7-9 and TRBJ2-1 gives the full variable domain: DTGVSQNPRHKITKRGQNVTFRCDPISEHNRLYWYRQTLGQGPEFLTYFQNEAQLEKSRLLSDRFSAERPKGSFSTLEIQRTEQGDSAMYLCASSPPFRAGSYNEQFFGPGTRLTVL.

This clonotype occurred many times. This beta chain is a stray read from a library made for alpha chains; its abundance is not meaningful. V gene TRBV12-3 or TRBV12-4 combines with J gene TRBJ2-1; D is undetermined. V was clipped by 1 base and J by 4 bases, with 11 bases between them. This CDR3 spans 15 amino acids. The DNA for the CDR3 is TGTGCCAGCAGTTTAGGTGCTGCATGGTACAATGAGCAGTTCTTC. Translation: CASSLGAAWYNEQFF.

This clonotype was seen at least ten times. This beta chain lies outside the target of a library built for alpha chains; its clone size means little. V usage is TRBV28 and J usage is TRBJ2-1, with D perhaps TRBD1 (5 bases). The CDR3 length is 14 residues. Trimming took 2 bases from V and 6 from J, leaving 11 bases between them. Germline CDR1 reads MDHEN; CDR2 reads SYDVKM. CDR3 sequence reads: CASSLRGTTNEQFF. CDR3 bases: TGTGCCAGCAGTTTAAGGGGAACTACCAATGAGCAGTTCTTC.

In its sample, this clonotype ranks as medium-sized. This beta chain is off target for a library built for alpha chains, so its abundance means little. The CDR3 loop reads CASSLWDTQYF. In DNA form, the CDR3 reads TGTGCCAGCAGCTTGTGGGATACGCAGTATTTT. The V and J genes are TRBV11-1 and TRBJ2-3; D ambiguous. This CDR3 spans 11 amino acids. The ends were cut back, 3 bases at V and 6 bases at J, with 4 bases in the middle. Germline CDR1 SGHAT, CDR2 FQDESV (reference sequence).

Comment on this clonotype: Since it is a stray read in a library aimed at alpha chains, this beta chain has a size that is not meaningful. The V gene is TRBV29-1, the J gene TRBJ2-1; D is possibly TRBD2 (6 bases). Trimming took 4 bases from V and 5 from J, leaving 21 bases between them. This CDR3 comprises 16 residues. Germline V gene sequence: CDR1 SQVTM, CDR2 ANQGSEA. CDR3 loop: CSVGGGAAGPHNEQFF. In DNA form, the CDR3 reads TGCAGCGTTGGTGGGGGTGCGGCGGGACCCCACAATGAGCAGTTCTTC.

This clonotype has a count of ten or more. This beta chain slipped into a library made for alpha chains as a stray read, so its size is not meaningful. This chain connects TRBV5-4 to TRBJ2-3; D perhaps matches TRBD2 (7 bases). The CDR3 has 15 amino acids. Per the germline V gene, CDR1 is SGHNT and CDR2 is YYREEE (reference sequence). Between the trimmed V and J ends, which lost 4 bases and 0 bases, there was a span of 12 bases. This chain's CDR3 is CASSPQGGSTDTQYF. The CDR3 DNA reads TGTGCCAGCAGCCCACAGGGAGGGAGCACAGATACGCAGTATTTT.

This clonotype was detected many times. Little can be read into the size of this beta chain, an off-target read in a library designed for alpha chains. V usage is TRBV7-2 and J usage is TRBJ2-3; maybe TRBD2 (5 bases). Germline assignment: CDR1 SGHTA and CDR2 FQGNSA. The CDR3 runs 13 residues. Trimming removed 11 bases at V and 2 bases at J, with 14 bases between. The CDR3 sequence: CAVGGYHTDTQYF. The DNA of the CDR3 is TGTGCCGTAGGAGGCTACCACACAGATACGCAGTATTTT.

As to this clonotype: This beta chain came through as a stray read in a library set up for alpha chains, and its size says little. The V gene is TRBV12-3 or TRBV12-4, the J gene TRBJ1-6; D unclear. This CDR3 comprises 15 residues. Trimming took off 6 bases at V and 9 bases at J, with 18 bases between the two ends. The CDR3 nucleotides read TGTGCCAGCAGGCCTGACATGGTCACCGGTTCACCCCTCCACTTT. Residues: CASRPDMVTGSPLHF.

This clonotype has a count of ten or more. Being off target in a library aimed at alpha chains, this beta chain has a size of little meaning. The chain couples TRBV10-3 to TRBJ1-5, with D possibly matching TRBD1 (5 bases). Trimming cost V 8 bases and J 1 base, with 12 bases left between them. Germline values: CDR1 ENHRY, CDR2 SYGVKD. The CDR3 has 14 amino acids. The CDR3 sequence: CAIGYTGSNQPQHF. CDR3 DNA sequence: TGTGCCATCGGTTATACAGGCAGCAATCAGCCCCAGCATTTT.

This clonotype has ten or more counts. The library was built for alpha chains, so this beta chain is an off-target read and its size means little. The chain carries TRBV4-3 and TRBJ2-7; D is unresolved. Germline-derived CDR1 and CDR2 are LGHNA and YSLEER. The CDR3 runs 15 residues. V lost 0 bases to trimming and J lost 2 bases, with 11 bases between them. The CDR3 loop is CASSQDHDGTYEQYF. CDR3 bases: TGCGCCAGCAGCCAAGATCACGACGGAACCTACGAGCAGTACTTC.

This clonotype was detected ten times or more. The library was built for alpha chains, so this beta chain is an off-target read and its size means little. V gene TRBV27 combines with J gene TRBJ2-7; 9 bases match TRBD1. The CDR3 covers 14 residues. V lost 5 bases to trimming and J lost 2 bases; unmatched junction nucleotides: 4. Germline CDR1 MNHEY, CDR2 SMNVEV (reference sequence). The CDR3, as DNA: TGTGCCAGCAGTCTATGGACAGGGGCCTACGAGCAGTACTTC. As protein: CASSLWTGAYEQYF.

A few counts support this clonotype. This beta chain was picked up by a library intended for alpha chains and is off target, so its count carries little meaning. The chain is built from TRBV30 and TRBJ2-2, with TRBD2 matching 7 bases. This CDR3 spans 15 amino acids. V gave up 6 bases and J gave up 5 bases; unmatched junction bases: 12. The germline CDR1 and CDR2 sequences are GTSNPN and SVGIG (reference sequence). The CDR3 DNA sequence: TGTGCCTGTTCTAGCGGTCTGGGGGGGACCGGGGAGCTGTTTTTT. Translated: CACSSGLGGTGELFF.

This clonotype was detected ten times or more. As an off-target read in a library built for alpha chains, this beta chain has a frequency of little significance. The chain recombines TRBV3-1 with TRBJ2-7, with D possibly called TRBD1 or TRBD2 (5 bases each). Germline-derived CDR1 and CDR2 are LGHDT and YNNKEL (reference sequence). The ends were cut back, 1 base at V and 2 bases at J, with 12 bases in the middle. The CDR3 consists of 15 residues. CDR3 nucleotides: TGTGCCAGCAGCCAAGGAGGGGTTTCCACCTACGAGCAGTACTTC. This encodes CASSQGGVSTYEQYF.

In its sample, this clonotype ranks as medium-sized. As an off-target read in a library built for alpha chains, this beta chain has a frequency of little significance. The genes are TRBV20-1 and TRBJ1-5; TRBD1 might be the D (5 bases). The CDR3 spans 14 residues. V was clipped by 3 bases and J by 3 bases, with 12 bases between them. From germline, CDR1 is DFQATT and CDR2 SNEGSKA (reference sequence). This chain's CDR3 is CSASLTASNQPQHF. The CDR3 DNA is TGCAGTGCTAGTTTGACAGCCTCCAATCAGCCCCAGCATTTT.

This clonotype came up many times. Since the library was made to target alpha chains, this beta chain is a stray read and its abundance is not meaningful. The chain links TRBV25-1 to TRBJ1-6, with D hard to call. Germline V gives CDR1 MGHDK, CDR2 SYGVNS. V lost 7 bases to trimming and J lost 5 bases, with 12 bases between them. The CDR3 contains 14 residues. The CDR3 loop is CASKKSKDNSPLHF. The CDR3, as DNA: TGTGCCAGCAAAAAGTCGAAAGATAATTCACCCCTCCACTTT.

This clonotype was detected ten times or more. The library was designed around alpha chains, so this beta chain is a stray read whose abundance carries little weight. The chain combines TRBV21-1 with TRBJ1-1; TRBD1, the D gene given by the table, was not confirmed from the DNA. TRBV21-1 is labeled a pseudogene. The CDR3 covers 14 residues. The CDR3 DNA reads TGTGCCAGCAGCGGTCAGGCCCCAGGCACTGAAGCTTTCTTT. It codes for CASSGQAPGTEAFF.

The sample holds many counts of this clonotype. This beta chain is an off-target read within a library intended for alpha chains, so its frequency means little. The V call is TRBV9, the J call TRBJ2-3, with 9 nucleotides matching TRBD2. The CDR3 totals 16 residues. Losses at the gene ends were 0 bases for V and 2 bases for J; bases not matched to a gene: 4. Germline loops: CDR1 SGDLS, CDR2 YYNGEE. The DNA of the CDR3 is TGTGCCAGCAGCGTAGTTAGCGGGAGTTACACAGATACGCAGTATTTT. This encodes CASSVVSGSYTDTQYF.

Turning to this clonotype: For a library built for alpha chains, this beta chain is a stray read; little rests on its size. The chain combines TRBV6-5 with TRBJ2-7; 10 nucleotides agree with TRBD1. V lost 5 bases and J lost 5; bases outside the gene matches: 9. Per germline, CDR1 MNHEY and CDR2 SVGAGI. The CDR3 length is 15 residues. CDR3 in amino acids: CASSRLTGGLHEQYF. DNA for the CDR3: TGTGCCAGCAGTCGACTGACAGGGGGCTTGCACGAGCAGTACTTC.

This clonotype occurred many times. The size of this beta chain means little, since it is a stray read in a library made for alpha chains. The chain couples TRBV7-9 to TRBJ2-7; D uncertain. CDR3 length: 11 residues. Germline CDR1 is SEHNR and CDR2 is FQNEAQ (reference sequence). V was cut by 6 bases and J by 4 bases, with 7 bases left in between. The CDR3 spells CASSHEYEQYF. CDR3 bases: TGTGCCAGCAGTCATGAGTACGAGCAGTACTTC.

At least ten counts were recorded for this clonotype. With the library built for alpha chains, this beta chain is off target and its frequency is not meaningful. This rearrangement joins TRBV3-1 to TRBJ2-2; D is uncertain. The V gene lost 4 bases and the J gene lost 0 bases, with 0 bases spanning the gap. Germline V lookup: CDR1 LGHDT, CDR2 YNNKEL (reference sequence). The CDR3 consists of 12 residues. CDR3 coding DNA: TGTGCCAGCAGCCCGAACACCGGGGAGCTGTTTTTT. Its translation is CASSPNTGELFF.

Only a few counts were recorded for this clonotype. Little can be read into the size of this beta chain, an off-target read in a library designed for alpha chains. The J gene is TRBJ1-5, the V gene TRBV5-6, with 8 bases identical to TRBD1. CDR1 is SGHDT, CDR2 YYEEEE, per germline. The V gene end was trimmed by 3 bases and the J gene end by 8 bases; junction bases not matched to a gene: 7. This CDR3 spans 14 amino acids. The CDR3 here is CASSSNRGVKPQHF. In DNA form, the CDR3 reads TGTGCCAGCAGCTCGAACAGGGGGGTTAAGCCCCAGCATTTT.

By share of the sample, this clonotype is medium-sized. This beta chain is a stray read from a library made for alpha chains; its abundance is not meaningful. J is TRBJ2-5 and V is TRBV5-1; D is unresolved. This CDR3 contains 11 residues. V lost 5 bases, J lost 2 bases, and 4 bases lay in between. Looked up from germline, CDR1 is SGHRS and CDR2 is YFSETQ. CDR3 DNA: TGCGCCAGCAGTGATCAAGAGACCCAGTACTTC. Its protein product is CASSDQETQYF. Full variable domain (outside the CDR3, taken from reference TRBV5-1 and TRBJ2-5): KAGVTQTPRYLIKTRGQQVTLSCSPISGHRSVSWYQQTPGQGLQFLFEYFSETQRNKGNFPGRFSGRQFSNSRSEMNVSTLELGDSALYLCASSDQETQYFGPGTRLLVL.

This clonotype was seen repeatedly, ten times or more. The size of this beta chain means little, since it is a stray read in a library made for alpha chains. The genes are TRBV27 and TRBJ1-1; a possible D gene is TRBD1 (6 bases). The germline CDR1 and CDR2 sequences are MNHEY and SMNVEV (reference sequence). The CDR3 has 15 amino acids. V was cut by 5 bases and J by 0 bases, with 13 bases left in between. The chain's CDR3 is CASSPPGQLNTEAFF. Here the CDR3 DNA reads TGTGCCAGCAGTCCGCCGGGACAACTGAACACTGAAGCTTTCTTT.

Concerning this clonotype: For a library built for alpha chains, this beta chain is a stray read; little rests on its size. This rearrangement joins TRBV6-5 to TRBJ2-7, with D possibly TRBD1 on 6 matching bases. Germline CDR1 and CDR2: MNHEY and SVGAGI. The CDR3 is 16 residues long. The V and J ends lost 0 bases and 7 bases respectively, with 19 bases between them. The CDR3 sequence is CASSYSSGTRTEEQYF. DNA of the CDR3: TGTGCCAGCAGTTACTCTTCCGGGACAAGGACAGAGGAGCAGTACTTC.

Regarding this clonotype: This beta chain appears as a stray read in a library generated for alpha chains; its size is not informative. The chain is built from TRBV7-2 and TRBJ1-2, with D uncertain. Trimming removed 3 bases from V and 2 bases from J, with 10 bases in between. Germline V lookup: CDR1 SGHTA, CDR2 FQGNSA. The CDR3 totals 14 residues. The CDR3 DNA sequence: TGTGCCAGCAGCTTTATTGGGAGGAACTATGGCTACACCTTC. Protein: CASSFIGRNYGYTF.

This clonotype was counted ten times or more. The library was prepared for alpha chains; this beta chain is a stray read, so its frequency means little. The chain uses TRBV4-2 and TRBJ1-2; 8 bases agree with TRBD1. Germline V CDR1 and CDR2: LGHNA, YNFKEQ. This CDR3 is built from 15 residues. V gave up 4 bases and J gave up 2 bases; unmatched junction bases: 6. The CDR3 is CASSRGTGENYGYTF. Written as DNA, the CDR3 is TGTGCCAGCAGCCGGGGGACAGGAGAAAACTATGGCTACACCTTC.